These 28 T cell receptor beta chains were sequenced from one sample in a study of Ad26.COV2.S vaccination and SARS-CoV-2 variants (dated by TCRdb to about 2021). Libraries came from the immunoSEQ multiplex PCR assay. Held by TCRdb, this immuneACCESS table contains in-frame sequences only and omits some clones. Under half of the omission traces to an unresolved V gene where checked; the cause of the rest is unknown. Present in this sample are 360,000 or so clones, about 88% of which were seen just once. 1.5% to 2% of the sample comes from the top ten. Reading the label with the study, this specimen's treatment or condition is: some 19 received Ad26.COV2.S at low or high dose, single or two shots; 5 received placebo; per-sample allocation not given. For vaccine and placebo recipients, repertoires were sequenced using samples collected on day 63 after the first injection. This sample comprised peripheral blood, obtained in a trial of Ad26.COV2.S vaccine versus placebo. All receptors come from a person aged 18-65 years who received the Ad26.COV2.S COVID-19 vaccine or a placebo.

The V call is TRBV2, the J call TRBJ2-7, with D perhaps matching TRBD2 (6 bases). Between the trimmed V and J ends, which lost 4 bases and 5 bases, there was a span of 12 bases. This CDR3 region has 13 residues. The germline gives CDR1 SNHLY, CDR2 FYNNEI. The CDR3 loop is CASSVRLVHEQYF. The DNA of the CDR3 is TGTGCCAGCAGTGTCCGACTAGTACACGAGCAGTACTTC.

This sequence joins TRBV7-3 and TRBJ1-6; D might be TRBD1 (5 bases). Germline CDR1 is SGHTA and CDR2 is FQGTGA. V was shortened by 2 bases and J by 0 bases, with 8 bases between the two germline ends. The CDR3 has 16 amino acids. CDR3 residues: CASSLSGTSYNSPLHF. Written as DNA, the CDR3 is TGTGCCAGCAGCTTATCCGGGACCTCCTATAATTCACCCCTCCACTTT.

The chain couples TRBV19 to TRBJ2-1; D gene ambiguous. The CDR3 loop spans 12 amino acids. Trimming cost V 2 bases and J 6 bases, with 5 bases left between them. Germline CDR1 is LNHDA and CDR2 is SQIVND (reference sequence). The CDR3 nucleotides are TGTGCCAGTAGTATAAAGCTCAATGAGCAGTTCTTC. This encodes CASSIKLNEQFF.

The CDR3 here is CASSRTGTQPTGELFF. In nucleotides, the CDR3 is TGTGCCAGCAGCCGTACCGGGACTCAACCTACCGGGGAGCTGTTTTTT. V is TRBV7-2 and J is TRBJ2-2; possibly TRBD2 for D (6 bases). V gave up 5 bases and J gave up 5 bases, with 18 bases separating them. This CDR3 is built from 16 residues. Germline CDR1 and CDR2: SGHTA and FQGNSA.

V is TRBV28 and J is TRBJ2-7; the D is unclear. Per germline, CDR1 MDHEN and CDR2 SYDVKM. Deletions cut 2 bases from V and 8 bases from J, with 10 bases between. This CDR3 is 12 amino acids long. The chain's CDR3 is CASSLNTVQQYF. CDR3 coding DNA: TGTGCCAGCAGTTTAAATACTGTACAGCAGTACTTC.

The chain employs TRBV11-2 and TRBJ1-3; a possible D gene is TRBD1 (6 bases). From germline, CDR1 is SGHAT and CDR2 FQNNGV. Trimming pared 5 bases from V and 4 bases from J, leaving 21 bases between. The CDR3 is 17 residues long. Here the CDR3 DNA reads TGTGCCAGCAGCGCAGGAGACCAGGGGCCGAGAGGAAACACCATATATTTT. It yields the protein CASSAGDQGPRGNTIYF.

This chain connects TRBV29-1 to TRBJ1-2; TRBD1 matches at 10 bases. CDR3 length equals 14 residues. In germline, CDR1 is SQVTM, CDR2 ANQGSEA. V shed 6 bases and J 4 bases; nucleotides not matched to a gene: 8. The CDR3 protein is CSVLRTGGFYGYTF. The CDR3, as DNA: TGCAGCGTGCTGAGGACAGGGGGATTCTATGGCTACACCTTC. Together with reference TRBV29-1 and TRBJ1-2, the CDR3 gives the full variable domain: SAVISQKPSRDICQRGTSLTIQCQVDSQVTMMFWYRQQPGQSLTLIATANQGSEATYESGFVIDKFPISRPNLTFSTLTVSNMSPEDSSIYLCSVLRTGGFYGYTFGSGTRLTVV.

The chain recombines TRBV5-4 with TRBJ2-7, with TRBD2 matching 8 bases. There are 15 residues in the CDR3. Germline CDR1 SGHNT, CDR2 YYREEE (reference sequence). V lost 4 bases to trimming and J lost 1 base; unmatched junction nucleotides: 7. CDR3 sequence: CASSPGGRASYEQYF. CDR3 nucleotides: TGTGCCAGCAGCCCGGGGGGGAGGGCTTCCTACGAGCAGTACTTC.

V is TRBV28 and J is TRBJ2-5; no clear D. The V gene's germline CDR1 is MDHEN and CDR2 SYDVKM. The V end lost 2 bases, the J end lost 7 bases, and 14 bases lay between the germline ends. The CDR3 is 14 amino acids. The CDR3 sequence: CASSLPAGRGTQYF. CDR3 sequence (DNA): TGTGCCAGCAGTTTACCGGCAGGACGTGGGACCCAGTACTTC. The entire variable domain, with the rest obtained from reference TRBV28 and TRBJ2-5, is as follows: DVKVTQSSRYLVKRTGEKVFLECVQDMDHENMFWYRQDPGLGLRLIYFSYDVKMKEKGDIPEGYSVSREKKERFSLILESASTNQTSMYLCASSLPAGRGTQYFGPGTRLLVL.

Points on this clone: The junction departs from germline at one end; a sequencing error may be responsible. The chain joins TRBV7-6 to TRBJ1-4; 7 bases map to TRBD1. The CDR3 covers 14 residues. CDR1 is SGHVS, CDR2 FNYEAQ, per germline. In DNA form, the CDR3 reads TGTGCCAGCAGCCCGGACAGGTCTAAGGAAAAACTGTTTTTT. The encoded protein is CASSPDRSKEKLFF. Supplemented by reference TRBV7-6 and TRBJ1-4, the full variable domain reads GAGVSQSPRYKVTKRGQDVALRCDPISGHVSLYWYRQALGQGPEFLTYFNYEAQQDKSGLPNDRFSAERPEGSISTLTIQRTEQRDSAMYRCASSPDRSKEKLFFGSGTQLSVL.

The chain employs TRBV5-1 and TRBJ2-1, with D perhaps given as TRBD1 or TRBD2 (6 bases each). Trimming took 4 bases from V and 9 from J, leaving 11 bases between them. Germline V gene lookup returns CDR1 SGHRS and CDR2 YFSETQ. The CDR3 is made up of 12 amino acids. This CDR3 reads CASSLQGGEQFF. The CDR3 DNA follows: TGCGCCAGCAGCCTACAGGGAGGTGAGCAGTTCTTC.

The CDR3 loop reads CASSPPTGVIFYEQYF. CDR3 coding DNA: TGTGCCAGCAGCCCGCCGACAGGGGTCATCTTCTACGAGCAGTACTTC. V gene TRBV7-9 combines with J gene TRBJ2-7, with 8 bases lining up with TRBD1. The CDR3 loop spans 16 amino acids. J gave up 3 bases and V 5 bases, and 12 bases lay outside the gene matches. Per the germline V gene, CDR1 is SEHNR and CDR2 is FQNEAQ (reference sequence).

V is TRBV2 and J is TRBJ2-3, with 9 bases lining up with TRBD1. V lost 6 bases to trimming and J lost 2 bases; unmatched junction nucleotides: 6. The CDR3 length is 15 residues. Per germline, CDR1 SNHLY and CDR2 FYNNEI. Here the CDR3 reads CASSGTGLPTDTQYF. In DNA form, the CDR3 reads TGTGCCAGCAGCGGGACAGGGTTACCCACAGATACGCAGTATTTT.

The chain has TRBV6-2 or TRBV6-3 and TRBJ2-7; 10 bases map to TRBD2. Trimming cost V 3 bases and J 5 bases; bases outside gene matches: 4. In germline, CDR1 is MNHEY, CDR2 SVGEGT. The CDR3 consists of 14 residues. CDR3 sequence: CASSYSLAGDEQYF. CDR3 nucleotides: TGTGCCAGCAGTTATAGCCTAGCGGGAGACGAGCAGTACTTC.

This chain joins TRBV28 and TRBJ1-3; 9 bases are shared with TRBD1. The germline CDR1 and CDR2 sequences are MDHEN and SYDVKM. This CDR3 has 16 residues. V lost 3 bases to trimming and J lost 3 bases; unmatched junction nucleotides: 6. CDR3 sequence reads: CASSFPGTGYGNTIYF. CDR3 in DNA: TGTGCCAGCAGTTTCCCTGGGACAGGGTATGGAAACACCATATATTTT.

V is TRBV7-5 and J is TRBJ2-1; TRBD1 is taken as the D call from the table, unchecked against the DNA. TRBV7-5 is a documented pseudogene. This CDR3 has 16 residues. CDR3 residues: CARSWADRGSYNEQFF. DNA for the CDR3: TGTGCCAGAAGCTGGGCGGACAGGGGATCCTACAATGAGCAGTTCTTC.

This clone was detected once. The chain is built from TRBV2 and TRBJ2-7, with D perhaps matching TRBD2 (6 bases). Trimming removed 8 bases from V and 0 bases from J, with 8 bases in between. The CDR3 has 12 amino acids. Germline CDR1 reads SNHLY; CDR2 reads FYNNEI. CDR3 region: CASGGFSYEQYF. In DNA, the CDR3 is TGTGCCAGCGGAGGGTTCTCCTACGAGCAGTACTTC.

The chain combines TRBV11-2 with TRBJ1-3; no clear D gene. The CDR3 has 15 residues. CDR1 is SGHAT, CDR2 FQNNGV, per germline. V lost 0 bases and J 4 bases, leaving 10 bases between the germline ends. The CDR3 region has the DNA TGTGCCAGCAGCTTAGATCGTCTGCGGGGAAACACCATATATTTT. As protein: CASSLDRLRGNTIYF.

The gene calls are TRBV15 and TRBJ2-1; D perhaps matches TRBD2 (6 bases). CDR3 size: 16 residues. CDR1 is LNHNV and CDR2 is YYDKDF in the germline V gene (reference sequence). With 5 bases removed from V and 6 bases from J, the gap between germline ends came to 20 bases. CDR3 nucleotides: TGTGCCACCAGCCGATCCTTTGGGGGGATAGGCAATGAGCAGTTCTTC. As protein: CATSRSFGGIGNEQFF.

The chain employs TRBV7-3 and TRBJ2-1; 11 bases agree with TRBD2. This CDR3 is 15 amino acids long. Germline CDR1 and CDR2: SGHTA and FQGTGA. Trimming at V came to 1 base and at J to 8 bases, leaving 4 bases not matched to a gene. In nucleotides, the CDR3 is TGTGCCAGCAGCTTAATAGGGACTAGCGGCGATGAGCAGTTCTTC. Protein product: CASSLIGTSGDEQFF.

The chain couples TRBV5-1 to TRBJ2-1, with TRBD1 matching 10 bases. J was trimmed by 6 bases and V by 3 bases; bases with no gene match: 3. The CDR3 loop spans 14 amino acids. Germline loops: CDR1 SGHRS, CDR2 YFSETQ. The CDR3 region is CASSWGTGVNEQFF. DNA of the CDR3: TGCGCCAGCAGCTGGGGGACAGGGGTCAATGAGCAGTTCTTC.

The rearrangement uses TRBV5-1 and TRBJ1-6; maybe TRBD1 (5 bases). Looked up from germline, CDR1 is SGHRS and CDR2 is YFSETQ. The ends were cut back, 0 bases at V and 14 bases at J, with 15 bases in the middle. This CDR3 has 14 amino acids. CDR3 in amino acids: CASSLDRMGQALHF. The CDR3 DNA is TGCGCCAGCAGCTTGGACAGGATGGGGCAGGCCCTCCACTTT.

This clone was detected once. The sample carries other DNA sequences with the same CDR3. The rearrangement uses TRBV19 and TRBJ1-5, with D hard to call. The V and J ends lost 3 bases and 2 bases respectively, with 11 bases between them. Germline V lookup: CDR1 LNHDA, CDR2 SQIVND (reference sequence). The CDR3 consists of 15 residues. The CDR3 nucleotides read TGTGCCAGTAGTATCGGTCGGGCGGGCAATCAGCCCCAGCATTTT. It is translated as CASSIGRAGNQPQHF.

The V call is TRBV7-9, the J call TRBJ2-2, with 8 bases that match TRBD2. The CDR3 extends over 15 amino acids. The V gene's germline CDR1 is SEHNR and CDR2 FQNEAQ (reference sequence). J gave up 7 bases and V 5 bases, and 9 bases lay outside the gene matches. CDR3 nucleotides: TGTGCCAGCAGCCCGTTCGGGAGGGAGGACGGGGAGCTGTTTTTT. Protein sequence: CASSPFGREDGELFF. Together with reference TRBV7-9 and TRBJ2-2, the CDR3 gives the full variable domain: DTGVSQNPRHKITKRGQNVTFRCDPISEHNRLYWYRQTLGQGPEFLTYFQNEAQLEKSRLLSDRFSAERPKGSFSTLEIQRTEQGDSAMYLCASSPFGREDGELFFGEGSRLTVL.

The V gene is TRBV3-1 (or the pseudogene TRBV3-2), the J gene TRBJ1-2; weak D call: TRBD1 (6 bases). Germline-derived CDR1 and CDR2 are LGHDT and YNNKEL (reference sequence). CDR3 length: 20 residues. With 0 bases removed from V and 5 bases from J, the gap between germline ends came to 28 bases. The CDR3 loop is CASSQDHVSLGAAEFYGYTF. The CDR3 DNA follows: TGTGCCAGCAGCCAAGATCACGTATCGCTGGGGGCAGCCGAATTTTATGGCTACACCTTC.

This rearrangement joins TRBV2 to TRBJ1-2; a weak D match, TRBD1 (6 bases). Trimming stripped 8 bases from V and 3 bases from J, with 10 bases between. This CDR3 comprises 12 residues. Germline V gene data show CDR1 as SNHLY and CDR2 as FYNNEI. CDR3 nucleotides: TGTGCCAGCGGAGACAGGTACTATGGCTACACCTTC. It encodes CASGDRYYGYTF.

The CDR3 DNA reads as TGTGCCAGCAGCAAACTAGCGGGAGGGTACAATGAGCAGTTCTTC. It translates to CASSKLAGGYNEQFF. The J gene is TRBJ2-1, the V gene TRBV7-3; 13 bases align to TRBD2. V gave up 5 bases and J gave up 4 bases; unmatched junction bases: 2. The CDR3 totals 15 residues. Germline CDR1 SGHTA, CDR2 FQGTGA.

This sequence joins TRBV19 and TRBJ2-7; tentative D call: TRBD1 (6 bases). The V end lost 6 bases, the J end lost 4 bases, and 19 bases lay between the germline ends. The CDR3 totals 15 residues. Germline CDR1 LNHDA, CDR2 SQIVND (reference sequence). DNA for the CDR3: TGTGCCAGTAGAGCCGGGACGGGGACACCATACGAGCAGTACTTC. This gives the protein CASRAGTGTPYEQYF. Based on the CDR3 plus reference TRBV19 and TRBJ2-7, the full variable domain is DGGITQSPKYLFRKEGQNVTLSCEQNLNHDAMYWYRQDPGQGLRLIYYSQIVNDFQKGDIAEGYSVSREKKESFPLTVTSAQKNPTAFYLCASRAGTGTPYEQYFGPGTRLTVT.